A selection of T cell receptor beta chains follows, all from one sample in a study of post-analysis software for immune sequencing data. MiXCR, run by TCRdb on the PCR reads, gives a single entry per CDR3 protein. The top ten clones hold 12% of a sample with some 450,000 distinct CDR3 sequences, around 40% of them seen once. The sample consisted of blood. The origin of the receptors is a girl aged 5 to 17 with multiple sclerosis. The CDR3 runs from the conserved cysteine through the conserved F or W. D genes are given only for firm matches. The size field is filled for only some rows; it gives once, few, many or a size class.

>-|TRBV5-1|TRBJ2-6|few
TGCGCCAGCAGCTTGGGAGGACCGACCCTGGCTGGGGCCAACGTCCTGACTTTC
CASSLGGPTLAGANVLTF
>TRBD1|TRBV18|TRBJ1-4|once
TGTGCCAGCTCAATAACGTCGCTGGGACAGACAGGACGAAAACTGTTTTTT
CASSITSLGQTGRKLFF
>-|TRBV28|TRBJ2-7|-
TGTGCCAGCAGTTTCGATCGGGGGGCTAATTCCTACGAGCAGTACTTC
CASSFDRGANSYEQYF
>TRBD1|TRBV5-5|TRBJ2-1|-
TGTGCCAGCAGCCACGGACAGGGATTCTACAATGAGCAGTTCTTC
CASSHGQGFYNEQFF
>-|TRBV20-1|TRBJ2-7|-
TGCAGTGCTAGTGGGACGGACTCCTACGAGCAGTACTTC
CSASGTDSYEQYF
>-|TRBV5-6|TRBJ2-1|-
TGTGCCAGCGGCTTGGTGTTGGATGAGCAGTTCTTC
CASGLVLDEQFF
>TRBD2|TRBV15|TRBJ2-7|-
TGTGCCACCAGCGGGAGGGCCGGACCCCCTTACGAGCAGTACTTC
CATSGRAGPPYEQYF
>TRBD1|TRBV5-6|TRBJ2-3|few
TGTGCCAGCAGCTTGGAACGGACAGGGCCCACAGATACGCAGTATTTT
CASSLERTGPTDTQYF
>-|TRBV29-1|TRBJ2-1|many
TGCAGCGTCCAACCTCTCGTCGGGAGCTACAATGAGCAGTTCTTC
CSVQPLVGSYNEQFF
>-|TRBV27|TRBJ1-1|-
TGTGCCAACAGTTTAACCCAGGACCGGGGCACTGAAGCTTTCTTT
CANSLTQDRGTEAFF
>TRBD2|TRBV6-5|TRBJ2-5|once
TGTGCCAGCAGTTATTCGGGGAGGGGAGGGAGCAACCAAGAGACCCAGTACTTC
CASSYSGRGGSNQETQYF
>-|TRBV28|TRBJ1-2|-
TGTGCCAGCAGTTTATCGGCAGGGGCCGGGACTAACTATGGCTACACCTTC
CASSLSAGAGTNYGYTF
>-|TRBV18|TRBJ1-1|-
TGTGCCAGCTCACCATTAGGATTTATTGATTCGCGCACTGAAGCTTTCTTT
CASSPLGFIDSRTEAFF
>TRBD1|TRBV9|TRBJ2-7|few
TGTGCCAGCAGCGTAGCGGGACAGGGTTACGAGCAGTACTTC
CASSVAGQGYEQYF
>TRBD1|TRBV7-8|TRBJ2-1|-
TGTGCCAGCAGCTTAGAGACAGGGGGCTGGGATGAGCAGTTCTTC
CASSLETGGWDEQFF
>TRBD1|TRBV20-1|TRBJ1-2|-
TGCAGTGCTACCGCTCTAGCAAGGGGGCCCAACTATGGCTACACCTTC
CSATALARGPNYGYTF
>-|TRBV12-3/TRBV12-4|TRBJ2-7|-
TGTGCCAGCAGTTTTGGAGGACAGTTATACTACGAGCAGTACTTC
CASSFGGQLYYEQYF
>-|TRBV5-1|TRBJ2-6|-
TGCGCCAGCAGCTTGGCCCCAAGGAGCGCTGCCCCCCCTGGGGCCAACGTCCTGACTTTC
CASSLAPRSAAPPGANVLTF
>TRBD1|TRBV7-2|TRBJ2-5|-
TGTGCCAGCAGCTCCCAGTCTCACAGGGGCGGGGAGACCCAGTACTTC
CASSSQSHRGGETQYF
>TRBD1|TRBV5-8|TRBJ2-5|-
TGTGCCAGCAGCTTGGTGGGGGACAGCCCCACTGAGTACTTC
CASSLVGDSPTEYF
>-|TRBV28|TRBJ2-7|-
TGTGCCAGCAGAAGTAGCGACGAGCAGTACTTC
CASRSSDEQYF
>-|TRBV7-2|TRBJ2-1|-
TGTGCCAGCAGCCCTGGACCCCCTGAGCAGTTCTTC
CASSPGPPEQFF
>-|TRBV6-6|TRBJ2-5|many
TGTGCCAGCAGTTACTCGGGGGAGCAGTACTTC
CASSYSGEQYF
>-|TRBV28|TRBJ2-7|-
TGTGCCAGCAGTCGTGCCGGTTACGAGCAGTACTTC
CASSRAGYEQYF
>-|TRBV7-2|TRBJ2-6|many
TGTGCCAGCAGCCCACAGGGAGGGGGGGCCAACGTCCTGACTTTC
CASSPQGGGANVLTF
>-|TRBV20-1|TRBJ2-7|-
TGCAGTGCTAGTTCGGGGGCGACCTACGAGCAGTACTTC
CSASSGATYEQYF
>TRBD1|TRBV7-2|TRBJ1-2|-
TGTGCCAGCAGCGCGAGACAGGGCGGCTACACCTTC
CASSARQGGYTF
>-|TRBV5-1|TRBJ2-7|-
TGCGCCAGCAGCTTGGACGGGATCTACTACGAGCAGTACTTC
CASSLDGIYYEQYF
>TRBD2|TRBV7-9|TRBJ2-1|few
TGTGCCAGCAGCCCTCGCGCGACTAGCGGGAAATTATACAATGAGCAGTTCTTC
CASSPRATSGKLYNEQFF
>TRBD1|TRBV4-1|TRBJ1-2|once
TGCGCCAGCAGCTCCTTGACAGGGCCTGACTATGGCTACACCTTC
CASSSLTGPDYGYTF
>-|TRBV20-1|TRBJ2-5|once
TGCAGTGCTAGAGGACCCGTGTCGGTTAGCTCCTACAATGAGCAGTACTTC
CSARGPVSVSSYNEQYF
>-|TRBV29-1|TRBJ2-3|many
TGCAGCGTTGAAGATCTTCAGGGGCCAGATACGCAGTATTTT
CSVEDLQGPDTQYF
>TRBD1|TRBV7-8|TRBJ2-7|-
TGTGCCAGCAGCATCCCCAGGACAGGCGGCTACGAGCAGTACTTC
CASSIPRTGGYEQYF
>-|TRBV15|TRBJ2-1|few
TGTGCCACCAGCAGAGGGGACACCAATGAGCAGTTCTTC
CATSRGDTNEQFF
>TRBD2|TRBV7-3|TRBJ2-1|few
TGTGCCAGCAAATGTAAAAGTCCGGGAGGGCCTCGGAATGAGCAGTTCTTC
CASKCKSPGGPRNEQFF
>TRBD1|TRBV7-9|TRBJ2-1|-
TGTGCCAGCAGCCCCCGGGACAGAAGTTACAATGAGCAGTTCTTC
CASSPRDRSYNEQFF
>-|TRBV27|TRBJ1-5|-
TGTGCCAGCAGTTTTGAGGGGGGGGCAGATCAGCCCCAGCATTTT
CASSFEGGADQPQHF
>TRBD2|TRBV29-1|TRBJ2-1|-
TGCAGCGTCACAGGTATCGGGACTAGAAGTGAGCAGTTCTTC
CSVTGIGTRSEQFF
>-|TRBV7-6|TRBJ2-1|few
TGTGCCAGCAGCTCCGGGAAGTTATATGAGCAGTTCTTC
CASSSGKLYEQFF
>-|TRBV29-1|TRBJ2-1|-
TGCAGCGTTGAGAAGGGGGTCTACAATGAGCAGTTCTTC
CSVEKGVYNEQFF
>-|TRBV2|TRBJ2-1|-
TGTGCCAGCAGTGGGGGTAGGCTAGCGCGAAATGAGCAGTTCTTC
CASSGGRLARNEQFF
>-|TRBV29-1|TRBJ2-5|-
TGCAGCGTTTTGGGGTTGCAGGGTAGGACGGAGACCCAGTACTTC
CSVLGLQGRTETQYF
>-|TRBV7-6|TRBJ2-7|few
TGTGCCAGCAGCTTAGTAATTAGCGAGCAGTACTTC
CASSLVISEQYF
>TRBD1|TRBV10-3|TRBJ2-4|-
TGTGCCATCAGTCAGACAGGGGAGGAGACCCCGTACTTC
CAISQTGEETPYF
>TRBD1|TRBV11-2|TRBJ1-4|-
TGTGCCAGCAGCCCTGATGTGCGGACAGGGGGAAGGGAAAAACTGTTTTTT
CASSPDVRTGGREKLFF
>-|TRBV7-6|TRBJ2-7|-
TGTGCCAGCAGTCCCGTTGGGGGCTACGAGCAGTACTTC
CASSPVGGYEQYF
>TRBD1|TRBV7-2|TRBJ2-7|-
TGTGCCAGTAGCTCGACCACAGGGGGCGAGCAGTACTTC
CASSSTTGGEQYF
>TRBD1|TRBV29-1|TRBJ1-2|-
TGCAGCGTTGAATGGACAGGGAGCTACCCCACTAACTATGGCTACACCTTC
CSVEWTGSYPTNYGYTF